The 12 T cell receptor beta chains reported below all come from one sample, sequenced in a study of immune evolution from preneoplasia to lung adenocarcinoma. The table came from immunoSEQ multiplex PCR; TCRdb's copy has only in-frame clones and leaves some out. Altogether under 9,500 clones are present, about 85% being singletons, with the ten largest covering around 8%. The material sequenced was FFPE minimally invasive lung adenocarcinoma tissue. Receptor source: a person aged 65 to 79 with lung adenocarcinoma.

The CDR3 sequence: CATGDQETQYF. The DNA for the CDR3 is TGTGCCACGGGGGATCAAGAGACCCAGTACTTC. The V gene is TRBV15, the J gene TRBJ2-5; D is perhaps TRBD1 or TRBD2 (5 bases each). Deletions cut 9 bases from V and 2 bases from J, with 7 bases between. The CDR3 totals 11 residues. Germline V CDR1 and CDR2: LNHNV, YYDKDF (reference sequence).

The chain is built from TRBV6-6 and TRBJ1-2; tentatively, D is TRBD1 (5 bases). V lost 0 bases to trimming and J lost 7 bases, with 6 bases between them. CDR3 length: 12 residues. The germline CDR1 and CDR2 sequences are MNHNY and SVGAGI (reference sequence). CDR3 nucleotide sequence: TGTGCCAGCAGTTACTCGGGGGGTGGCTACACCTTC. Residues: CASSYSGGGYTF.

The chain uses TRBV29-1 and TRBJ2-3; TRBD2 matches 7 bases. This CDR3 spans 15 amino acids. CDR1 and CDR2 from the germline V gene are SQVTM and ANQGSEA. The V gene end was trimmed by 8 bases and the J gene end by 1 base; junction bases not matched to a gene: 12. The CDR3 region is CSTAGEGAGTDTQYF. The CDR3 region has the DNA TGCAGCACCGCGGGGGAGGGAGCTGGCACAGATACGCAGTATTTT.

About this clone: The sample carries other DNA sequences with the same CDR3. The chain has TRBV9 and TRBJ2-7; D might be TRBD2 (5 bases). Germline CDR1 reads SGDLS; CDR2 reads YYNGEE. V shed 1 base and J shed 3 bases, with 11 bases lying between them. The CDR3 extends over 14 amino acids. CDR3 protein: CASSVREGVYEQYF. CDR3 nucleotides: TGTGCCAGCAGCGTACGAGAGGGCGTCTACGAGCAGTACTTC.

The chain has TRBV5-6 and TRBJ2-3; D is possibly TRBD2 (6 bases). There are 13 residues in the CDR3. Trimming removed 0 bases from V and 4 bases from J, with 6 bases in between. CDR1 is SGHDT and CDR2 is YYEEEE in the germline V gene. CDR3 in amino acids: CASSLGGADTQYF. CDR3 in DNA: TGTGCCAGCAGCTTGGGGGGGGCAGATACGCAGTATTTT.

This clone was recorded once. The CDR3 is CAISGGSGGELFF. The CDR3 nucleotides read TGTGCCATCAGTGGAGGGAGCGGCGGGGAGCTGTTTTTT. The chain uses TRBV10-3 and TRBJ2-2, with D possibly matching TRBD2 (5 bases). Germline V gene data show CDR1 as ENHRY and CDR2 as SYGVKD. The V end lost 4 bases, the J end lost 7 bases, and 10 bases lay between the germline ends. The CDR3 is 13 amino acids.

This rearrangement joins TRBV28 to TRBJ1-2; possible D gene TRBD1, 5 bases. Per the germline V gene, CDR1 is MDHEN and CDR2 is SYDVKM. With 6 bases removed from V and 5 bases from J, the gap between germline ends came to 7 bases. The length of the CDR3 is 11 residues. The CDR3 here is CASRGTYGYTF. The DNA of the CDR3 is TGTGCCAGCAGGGGGACTTATGGCTACACCTTC.

V and J are TRBV5-3 and TRBJ2-7; 7 bases are a match to TRBD1. TRBV5-3 is placed among ORFs of uncertain function. The CDR3 totals 11 residues. V lost 5 bases and J lost 7; bases outside the gene matches: 3. Here the CDR3 reads CARRRGREQYF. Written as DNA, the CDR3 is TGTGCCAGAAGGAGGGGGCGAGAGCAGTACTTC.

This clone was observed a few times. The chain carries TRBV27 and TRBJ1-2; perhaps TRBD1 as D (6 bases). The germline gives CDR1 MNHEY, CDR2 SMNVEV (reference sequence). The CDR3 has 16 amino acids. V shed 6 bases and J shed 2 bases, with 19 bases lying between them. The CDR3 region is CASSHQAGGGNYGYTF. The DNA for the CDR3 is TGTGCCAGCAGCCACCAAGCCGGGGGGGGCAACTATGGCTACACCTTC.

The chain couples TRBV6-1 to TRBJ2-7, with D perhaps matching TRBD1 (5 bases). CDR1 MNHNS and CDR2 SASEGT come from the germline V gene. The CDR3 covers 13 residues. Trimming shortened V by 0 bases and J by 9 bases, and 12 bases separated the two germline ends. The CDR3, as DNA: TGTGCCAGCAGTGAAGCGGCAGGGTCAGGGCAGTACTTC. This encodes CASSEAAGSGQYF.

The chain links TRBV7-2 to TRBJ2-2; TRBD2 aligns across 9 bases. Germline V CDR1 and CDR2: SGHTA, FQGNSA. This CDR3 has 15 amino acids. Trimming cost V 3 bases and J 6 bases; bases outside gene matches: 5. CDR3 bases: TGTGCCAGCAGCTTGCGGACTAGCGAGGCCGGGGAGCTGTTTTTT. This sequence encodes CASSLRTSEAGELFF.

The chain combines TRBV15 with TRBJ2-7; D ambiguous. There are 16 residues in the CDR3. Germline V gene sequence: CDR1 LNHNV, CDR2 YYDKDF (reference sequence). V lost 3 bases and J 6 bases, leaving 21 bases between the germline ends. The CDR3 loop is CATSSGSGIHRSEQYF. CDR3 bases: TGTGCCACCAGCAGTGGGTCGGGCATTCATCGGAGCGAGCAGTACTTC.